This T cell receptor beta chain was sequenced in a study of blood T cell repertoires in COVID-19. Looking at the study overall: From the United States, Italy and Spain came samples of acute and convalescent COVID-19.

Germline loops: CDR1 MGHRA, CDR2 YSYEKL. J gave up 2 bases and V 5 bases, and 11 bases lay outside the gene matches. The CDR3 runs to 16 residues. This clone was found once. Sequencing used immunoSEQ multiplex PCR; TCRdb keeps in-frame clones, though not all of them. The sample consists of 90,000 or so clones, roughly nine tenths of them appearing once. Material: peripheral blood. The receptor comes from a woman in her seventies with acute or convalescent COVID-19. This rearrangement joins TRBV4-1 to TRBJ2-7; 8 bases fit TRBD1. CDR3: CASSSFLRDRPYEQYF. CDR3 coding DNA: TGCGCCAGCAGCTCATTCCTCCGGGACAGGCCCTACGAGCAGTACTTC.